The source of this T cell receptor beta chain is a study of T cell responses to AZD1222 COVID-19 vaccine (dated by TCRdb to the early 2020s). With regard to the full study: TCR sequencing covered over 230 trial participants: 200 to 220 given two doses of AZD1222 and about 26 given two doses of MenACWY control vaccine. Trial participants were enrolled by age into subgroups of 18-55, 56-69 and 70-plus years, and about 150, 27 and 61 TCR-sequenced participants, respectively, were included in these subgroups.

The paper as a whole reports these results and caveats: Because no day 14 peak-response samples were available, repertoires were characterized only after the peak T cell response. CD4 TCRs associated with the vaccine covered the entire spike protein, and the dominant responses were in regions 160-218 and 743-854. A significant rise in spike-specific TCR breadth and depth was observed after two AZD1222 doses relative to day 0 and relative to MenACWY recipients. Participants were mostly white British and included more females than males, and it was suggested by the authors that clonal diversity may have been underestimated. Conclusions about previously exposed vaccinees were limited because only 5 or 6 AZD1222 recipients were SARS-CoV-2 seropositive at baseline. The 56-69-year group was small, and its depth increase did not reach significance, likely because of low power. Epitopes outside the regions mutated in the B.1.351 and B.1.1.7 variants were reportedly recognized by nearly half of the unique spike-specific TCRs.

The time point label here, explained by the study, means: about 28 days (+/-7) after the second vaccine dose. The treatment or condition label for this specimen denotes: meningococcal conjugate vaccine given as trial control. Samples from vaccinated people were obtained from the UK trials COV001 and COV002, which included a single-blind randomized controlled phase 2/3 trial of AZD1222 (ChAdOx1 nCoV-19) in healthy adults. Trial participant PBMC samples were collected at day 0 and day 28 after the second dose for TCRbeta chain sequencing. The CDR3 regions of human TCRbeta chains were subjected to immunosequencing. Turning to the authors' computational methods: TCRs in the repertoires were compared against a reference library of SARS-CoV-2-specific TCRs that had been generated with the MIRA antigen-specificity platform. Breadth meant the fraction of unique TCRs that were SARS-CoV-2-associated, whereas depth meant the fraction of total T cells that were SARS-CoV-2-associated. Using the MIRA data, each spike-specific TCR was mapped to the spike region that the TCR reacts to and placed in a CD4 or CD8 class. Log10-transformed breadth and depth values were compared by one-way ANOVA with Sidak's multiple comparisons tests. What TCRdb holds here is the immuneACCESS table cut down to in-frame rearrangements. Part of the clones is not present; checked against another copy, under half of the missing clones reflect an unresolved V gene, and the others are unexplained. For V, J and clone size, that table is used; D and trimming come from the DNA. This sample gives about 120,000 clones in total; 75% to 95% of them show up just once. The top ten constitute around 3.8% of the sample.

The CDR3 starts with the cysteine, ends with the phenylalanine, and has 16 residues. The sequence is cut down to CDR3 DNA, 48 bases in frame from base 1. CDR1 and CDR2 (SGHTA, FQGNSA) derive from the germline V gene. V has 2 bases trimmed and J has 3 bases trimmed; junction bases matching no gene number 10. This clone has a single count. Which antigen it targets is not known. The input lacks base qualities; no much larger clone sits a single base away. The TCR originated in an adult who received the MenACWY meningococcal vaccine as a control. The sequencing used peripheral blood, collected 28 days after the second dose of the MenACWY control vaccine. The chain links TRBV7-2 with TRBJ2-7; a stretch of 7 junction bases matches TRBD1. The CDR3 in this case is CASSLTGVGSYYEQYF. The DNA sequence is TGTGCCAGCAGCTTAACAGGGGTGGGTTCCTACTACGAGCAGTACTTC.